These 19 T cell receptor beta chains were all obtained from the same sample, sequenced in a study of beta chain features in type 1 diabetes. Expressed TCRB transcripts were sequenced, since all the RNA that had been isolated was reverse transcribed. This table comes from immunoSEQ multiplex PCR, and its TCRdb copy is limited to in-frame clones, with some not included. The sample gives 600,000 or so clones, around 15% of which show up once; 0.04% is in the top ten. These TCRs' antigens remain unknown. Whole-study findings and limits: TCRB CDR3s from Type 1 diabetes patients were moderately but significantly shorter in all four CD4+ subsets.

Sequenced material: naive CD4+ T cells from blood. These receptors came from a man between 18 and 29 years old with type 1 diabetes.

The V call is TRBV5-6, the J call TRBJ2-1, with TRBD1 matching over 11 bases. CDR1 is SGHDT, CDR2 YYEEEE, per germline. The CDR3 has 15 residues. J was trimmed by 8 bases and V by 4 bases; bases with no gene match: 8. The DNA of the CDR3 is TGTGCCAGCAGCCGTGGACAGGGGGCCGTCTATGAGCAGTTCTTC. It translates to CASSRGQGAVYEQFF.

This clone has only a few counts. This sample also contains other DNA sequences that code for the same CDR3. V gene TRBV19 combines with J gene TRBJ2-5; D gene uncertain. Germline V gives CDR1 LNHDA, CDR2 SQIVND (reference sequence). The germline V and J ends were trimmed by 5 bases and 5 bases, with 6 bases remaining between them. The CDR3 has 11 amino acids. CDR3 protein: CASSARETQYF. DNA of the CDR3: TGTGCCAGTAGTGCACGCGAGACCCAGTACTTC.

CDR3 region: CASSITGGPFNYGYTF. The CDR3 DNA reads as TGTGCCAGCAGCATTACAGGGGGCCCCTTTAACTATGGCTACACCTTC. The chain is built from TRBV7-8 and TRBJ1-2; 9 nucleotides line up with TRBD1. CDR1 and CDR2 from the germline V gene are SGHVS and FQNEAQ. V shed 5 bases and J 1 base; nucleotides not matched to a gene: 8. CDR3 length: 16 amino acids.

J is TRBJ1-2 and V is TRBV29-1; possibly TRBD1 for D (6 bases). The CDR3 has 12 residues. Germline CDR1 SQVTM, CDR2 ANQGSEA. V lost 4 bases and J lost 6, with 12 bases in between. CDR3: CSVVQGMDGYTF. In nucleotides, the CDR3 is TGCAGCGTTGTCCAGGGGATGGATGGCTACACCTTC.

The V and J genes are TRBV11-1 and TRBJ1-1; unclear D gene. With 1 base removed from V and 11 bases from J, the gap between germline ends came to 14 bases. The length of the CDR3 is 13 residues. Germline-derived CDR1 and CDR2 are SGHAT and FQDESV (reference sequence). CDR3 region: CASSLVSGQEAFF. The DNA for the CDR3 is TGTGCCAGCAGCTTAGTCTCCGGCCAGGAGGCTTTCTTT.

The chain has TRBV7-3 and TRBJ1-2; TRBD1 is a possible D gene (5 bases). V was cut by 1 base and J by 6 bases, with 24 bases left in between. The CDR3 runs to 18 residues. Germline V gene sequence: CDR1 SGHTA, CDR2 FQGTGA. CDR3 sequence reads: CASSLIGGTANLINGYTF. CDR3 DNA sequence: TGTGCCAGCAGCTTAATTGGTGGGACGGCTAACTTAATAAATGGCTACACCTTC.

V and J are TRBV6-5 and TRBJ2-2; unclear D gene. V was clipped by 2 bases and J by 4 bases, with 14 bases between them. Germline V gene lookup returns CDR1 MNHEY and CDR2 SVGAGI. This CDR3 region has 16 residues. The DNA of the CDR3 is TGTGCCAGCAGTTACGAGTCGTCTTTCCGCACCGGGGAGCTGTTTTTT. Its protein is CASSYESSFRTGELFF.

J is TRBJ2-7 and V is TRBV30, with 9 bases matching TRBD1. Germline values: CDR1 GTSNPN, CDR2 SVGIG (reference sequence). This CDR3 is 15 amino acids long. Trimming removed 2 bases from V and 6 bases from J; junction bases left unmatched: 11. DNA for the CDR3: TGTGCCTGGAGTCCACCTGCAGGGACAGGGATCGAGCAGTACTTC. Its translation: CAWSPPAGTGIEQYF.

This clone has just a few counts. V gene TRBV2 combines with J gene TRBJ1-5; D might be TRBD1 (5 bases). Trimming took 8 bases from V and 0 from J, leaving 11 bases between them. This CDR3 has 14 residues. The germline V gene has CDR1 SNHLY and CDR2 FYNNEI. CDR3 sequence: CASSSGFSNQPQHF. The CDR3 DNA reads TGTGCCAGCTCTTCAGGGTTTAGCAATCAGCCCCAGCATTTT.

This chain uses TRBV5-1 with TRBJ2-7, with 11 bases aligning to TRBD2. J gave up 5 bases and V 0 bases, and 4 bases lay outside the gene matches. The CDR3 sequence is 15 residues long. Germline lookup yields CDR1 SGHRS and CDR2 YFSETQ. CDR3 sequence (DNA): TGCGCCAGCAGCTTGGCACTAGCGGGAGTCAACGAGCAGTACTTC. It specifies CASSLALAGVNEQYF.

This clone came up a few times. The V call is TRBV7-2, the J call TRBJ2-7; 10 bases match TRBD2. Losses at the gene ends were 5 bases for V and 10 bases for J; bases not matched to a gene: 2. This CDR3 spans 11 amino acids. The germline V gene has CDR1 SGHTA and CDR2 FQGNSA. The CDR3 DNA is TGTGCCAGCAGCCCTAGCGGGAGACAGTACTTC. Amino acid sequence: CASSPSGRQYF.

The chain joins TRBV19 to TRBJ2-5; D might be TRBD1 or TRBD2, each matching 5 bases. Germline CDR1 LNHDA, CDR2 SQIVND (reference sequence). Trimming removed 6 bases from V and 5 bases from J, with 16 bases in between. CDR3 length equals 14 residues. CDR3 nucleotides: TGTGCCAGTAGCGTGGGACCTGGAATGGAGACCCAGTACTTC. It is translated as CASSVGPGMETQYF.

This sequence joins TRBV14 and TRBJ2-3; the D gene is possibly TRBD2 (6 bases). Trimming removed 4 bases from V and 8 bases from J, with 25 bases in between. The CDR3 consists of 17 residues. Per the germline V gene, CDR1 is SGHDN and CDR2 is FVKESK. For the CDR3, the DNA is TGTGCCAGCAGCCCGACAAAAGGATGGGACTCCTTCGGTACGCAGTATTTT. Encoded protein: CASSPTKGWDSFGTQYF.

J is TRBJ1-1 and V is TRBV4-2; no firm D call. Germline values: CDR1 LGHNA, CDR2 YNFKEQ. The CDR3 is made up of 15 amino acids. Trimming left V 4 bases short and J 3 bases short, with 15 bases between. This CDR3 is CASSPGPFWDTEAFF. CDR3 coding DNA: TGTGCCAGCAGCCCTGGCCCTTTTTGGGACACTGAAGCTTTCTTT.

The V gene is TRBV2, the J gene TRBJ2-1; tentatively, D is TRBD1 or TRBD2 (7 bases each). Trimming pared 2 bases from V and 9 bases from J, leaving 11 bases between. CDR3 length: 13 amino acids. Per the germline V gene, CDR1 is SNHLY and CDR2 is FYNNEI. The CDR3, as DNA: TGTGCCAGCAGTGAAATCAGGGGGGGTGAGCAGTTCTTC. It specifies CASSEIRGGEQFF.

This chain links TRBV13 with TRBJ1-2; 8 nucleotides match TRBD1. Germline CDR1 reads PRHDT; CDR2 reads FYEKMQ (reference sequence). Trimming at V came to 7 bases and at J to 2 bases, leaving 3 bases not matched to a gene. This CDR3 contains 13 residues. CDR3 sequence: CASMGTGNYGYTF. In DNA, the CDR3 is TGTGCCAGCATGGGGACAGGAAACTATGGCTACACCTTC.

The V and J genes are TRBV7-9 and TRBJ2-7, with D perhaps TRBD1 (6 bases). V was trimmed by 3 bases and J by 3 bases, leaving 12 bases between them. From germline, CDR1 is SEHNR and CDR2 FQNEAQ (reference sequence). The CDR3 length is 14 residues. CDR3 loop: CASSFQGKGYEQYF. The CDR3 nucleotides read TGTGCCAGCAGCTTCCAGGGGAAAGGCTACGAGCAGTACTTC.

The chain links TRBV7-2 to TRBJ2-1, with D maybe TRBD1 (6 bases). Deletions cut 3 bases from V and 0 bases from J, with 18 bases between. This CDR3 has 18 amino acids. Germline assignment: CDR1 SGHTA and CDR2 FQGNSA. CDR3 coding DNA: TGTGCCAGCAGCTTCACTGGACAGAGCGGTAGCTCCTACAATGAGCAGTTCTTC. This sequence encodes CASSFTGQSGSSYNEQFF.

The gene calls are TRBV19 and TRBJ2-5, with 12 bases matching TRBD2. The CDR3 is 18 residues long. Germline CDR1 is LNHDA and CDR2 is SQIVND (reference sequence). V dropped 5 bases and J dropped 4; count of bases not matched to a gene: 14. The CDR3 nucleotides read TGTGCCAGTAGTCTACGACTAGCGGGAGCCTCGCGGGGAGAGACCCAGTACTTC. It translates to CASSLRLAGASRGETQYF.